This T cell receptor (delta chain) was recovered during a study of gammadelta T cells in human blood (dated by TCRdb to 2020 to 2022). Library creation used RT-PCR. Sequencer: Illumina MiSeq. After TCRdb called clones again from the public reads with CATT, rows with identical DNA were merged. The sample table records 250 to 300 delta-chain clones; around 25% of these occur just once. The ten largest make up roughly 90% of the sample. By its share of the sample, this clone is hyperexpanded (1% or more). The clone's antigen remains unknown. Base qualities are not recorded, but no much larger clone differs from it by a single base. The CDR3 sequence holds 15 residues, the cysteine and phenylalanine included. The entry retains the CDR3 DNA only, 45 bases that are in frame from base 1. CDR1 GEAIGNYY and CDR2 EKD were looked up in the germline V gene. V loses 0 bases of germline sequence and J loses 0 bases, and the interval between the two ends is 10 bases.

Beyond this particular receptor, the publication reports: In the study, polyclonal expansion of innate gamma-delta T cells immediately after birth was reported to appear to be driven by microbial exposure.

This clonotype was obtained from a human donor. In this chain, TRDV2 is recombined with TRDJ1, and the D gene may be TRDD3, 6 bases matching. Sample: Vgamma9Vdelta2 gamma-delta T cells from adult blood. Here is the DNA: TGTGCCTGTGACACCGTGGGGGCTTACACCGATAAACTCATCTTT. Protein translation: CACDTVGAYTDKLIF.